The clone carrying this T cell receptor (beta chain) showed up just a few times. The CDR3 length is 15 residues. Germline-derived CDR1 and CDR2 are MDHEN and SYDVKM. J gave up 2 bases and V 6 bases, and 7 bases lay outside the gene matches. This sample is part of a study of T-cell memory formation after mild COVID-19. TCRdb independently ran MiXCR on the 5' RACE reads; one entry per CDR3 protein. The sample comprises 410,000 or so distinct CDR3 sequences, more than 20% of which are singletons, and under 15% rests with the top ten. This chain links TRBV28 with TRBJ1-5, with TRBD1 matching over 7 bases. Sequencing was performed on PBMCs or a T cell subset sorted from them (not recorded which). This sequence was found in an adult woman who had mild COVID-19 (a few samples of this study predate the infection). Cell type and time point are not known. The CDR3 DNA follows: TGTGCCAGCAGCCTTAGGGGGCTTCGCAATCAGCCCCAGCATTTT. Protein sequence: CASSLRGLRNQPQHF.